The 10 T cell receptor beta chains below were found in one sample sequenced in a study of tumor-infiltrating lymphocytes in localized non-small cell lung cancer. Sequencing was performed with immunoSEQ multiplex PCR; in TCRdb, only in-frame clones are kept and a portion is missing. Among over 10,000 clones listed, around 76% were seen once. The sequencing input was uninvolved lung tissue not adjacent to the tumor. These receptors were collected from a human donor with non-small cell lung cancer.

CDR3 coding DNA: TGTGCCAGCAGCTTGGGCCCGGGTTGGGAAAACATTCAGTACTTC. It encodes CASSLGPGWENIQYF. This sequence joins TRBV5-6 and TRBJ2-4; D ambiguous. V gave up 0 bases and J gave up 5 bases, with 12 bases separating them. Germline assignment: CDR1 SGHDT and CDR2 YYEEEE. The CDR3 runs to 15 residues.

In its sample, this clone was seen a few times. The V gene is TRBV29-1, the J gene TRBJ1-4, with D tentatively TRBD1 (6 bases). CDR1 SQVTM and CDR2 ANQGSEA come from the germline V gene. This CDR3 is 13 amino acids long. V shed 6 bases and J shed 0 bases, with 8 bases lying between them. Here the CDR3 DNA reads TGCAGCGTACAGGGAGCAACTAATGAAAAACTGTTTTTT. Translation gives CSVQGATNEKLFF.

The chain's CDR3 is CASSPRSGTYEQYF. CDR3 DNA: TGCGCCAGCAGCCCGCGATCCGGGACCTACGAGCAGTACTTC. This sequence joins TRBV4-3 and TRBJ2-7; weak D call: TRBD2 (5 bases). Per germline, CDR1 LGHNA and CDR2 YSLEER. The CDR3 length is 14 residues. The ends were cut back, 4 bases at V and 2 bases at J, with 12 bases in the middle.

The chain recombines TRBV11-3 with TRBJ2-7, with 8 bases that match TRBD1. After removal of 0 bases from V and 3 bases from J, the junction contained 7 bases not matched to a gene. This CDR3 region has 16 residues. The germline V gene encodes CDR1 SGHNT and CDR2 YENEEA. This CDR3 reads CASSLDGRQGIYEQYF. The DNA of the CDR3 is TGTGCCAGCAGCTTAGATGGGAGACAGGGGATCTACGAGCAGTACTTC.

The CDR3 DNA reads TGTGCCAGCAGCCCGGGGGCCGGATCCTACGAGCAGTACTTC. Encoded protein: CASSPGAGSYEQYF. The V gene is TRBV13, the J gene TRBJ2-7, with D possibly being TRBD1 or TRBD2 (6 bases each). This CDR3 region has 14 residues. Trimming pared 5 bases from V and 1 base from J, leaving 12 bases between. Germline-derived CDR1 and CDR2 are PRHDT and FYEKMQ (reference sequence).

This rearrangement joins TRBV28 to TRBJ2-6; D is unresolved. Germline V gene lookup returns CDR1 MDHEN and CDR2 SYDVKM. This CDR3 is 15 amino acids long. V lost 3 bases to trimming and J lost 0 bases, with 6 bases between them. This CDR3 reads CASSFGSSGANVLTF. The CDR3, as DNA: TGTGCCAGCAGTTTCGGTTCCTCTGGGGCCAACGTCCTGACTTTC.

Written as DNA, the CDR3 is TGTGCCAGCAGCTTCCCGCGAGGGGGCCACAATGAAAAACTGTTTTTT. This gives the protein CASSFPRGGHNEKLFF. The genes are TRBV7-3 and TRBJ1-4, with TRBD1 matching 7 bases. J gave up 5 bases and V 3 bases, and 9 bases lay outside the gene matches. Germline V gene data show CDR1 as SGHTA and CDR2 as FQGTGA. The CDR3 spans 16 residues. Combining the CDR3 with reference TRBV7-3 and TRBJ1-4 gives the whole variable domain GAGVSQTPSNKVTEKGKYVELRCDPISGHTALYWYRQSLGQGPEFLIYFQGTGAADDSGLPNDRFFAVRPEGSVSTLKIQRTERGDSAVYLCASSFPRGGHNEKLFFGSGTQLSVL.

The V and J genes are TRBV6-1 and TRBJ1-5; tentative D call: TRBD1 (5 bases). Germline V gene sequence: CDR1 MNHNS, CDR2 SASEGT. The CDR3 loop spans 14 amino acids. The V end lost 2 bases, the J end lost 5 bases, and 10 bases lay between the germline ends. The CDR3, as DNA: TGTGCCAGCAGTGAACAGGGTTTCGATCAGCCCCAGCATTTT. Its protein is CASSEQGFDQPQHF.

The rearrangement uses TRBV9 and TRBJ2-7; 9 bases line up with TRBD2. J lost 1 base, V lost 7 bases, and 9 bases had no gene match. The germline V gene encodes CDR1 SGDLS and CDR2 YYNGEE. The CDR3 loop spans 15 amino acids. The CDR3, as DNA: TGTGCCAGCGCTAGCGGGATGATTGGATCCTACGAGCAGTACTTC. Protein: CASASGMIGSYEQYF.

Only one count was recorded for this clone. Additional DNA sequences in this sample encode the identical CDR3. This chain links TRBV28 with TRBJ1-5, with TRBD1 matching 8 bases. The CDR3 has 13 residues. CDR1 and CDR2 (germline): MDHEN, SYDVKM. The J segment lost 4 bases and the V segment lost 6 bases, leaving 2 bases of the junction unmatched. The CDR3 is CASSDRGNQPQHF. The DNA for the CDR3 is TGTGCCAGCAGCGACAGGGGAAATCAGCCCCAGCATTTT.